The rows below give T cell receptor beta chains drawn from one sample of a study of T-cell reconstitution after alpha-beta-depleted transplantation in children. TCRdb fed the PCR reads into MiXCR, producing one record per CDR3 protein. This sample carries approximately 130,000 distinct CDR3 sequences, around 9.8% of them seen once, and the ten largest clones take 24%. Sequenced material: PBMCs, mostly from graft donor cells, taken 180 days after TCRalphabeta/CD19-depleted stem cell transplant. Every receptor here comes from a girl in the first two years of life who had a stem cell transplant for combined immunodeficiency, so the T cells may come from the graft donor. The CDR3 runs from the conserved cysteine through the conserved F or W. A D gene is named only where the DNA matches it firmly. Clone size, where shown, is once, few, many, or a class for clones that have expanded.

d_call: NA
j_call: TRBJ2-3
v_call: TRBV5-6
clone_size: NA
cdr3_nt: TGTGCCAGCAGCCATCAGAGCACAGATACGCAGTATTTT
cdr3_aa: CASSHQSTDTQYF

d_call: TRBD2
j_call: TRBJ2-3
v_call: TRBV6-1
clone_size: NA
cdr3_nt: TGTGCCAGCAGTACGGCTAGCGGGAGACCTCTCGCAGATAGAGATACGCAGTATTTT
cdr3_aa: CASSTASGRPLADRDTQYF

d_call: NA
j_call: TRBJ2-7
v_call: TRBV28
clone_size: NA
cdr3_nt: TGTGCCAGCAGTTCCGGGGGAATACAAGGCTACGAGCAGTACTTC
cdr3_aa: CASSSGGIQGYEQYF

d_call: NA
j_call: TRBJ2-5
v_call: TRBV11-2
clone_size: NA
cdr3_nt: TGTGCCAGCAGCTTAGGAAACAGGGGGGGTCGGGAGACCCAGTACTTC
cdr3_aa: CASSLGNRGGRETQYF

d_call: TRBD1
j_call: TRBJ2-7
v_call: TRBV27
clone_size: few
cdr3_nt: TGTGCCAGCAGTTTTGGGACAGGGTTCAACGAGCAGTACTTC
cdr3_aa: CASSFGTGFNEQYF

d_call: NA
j_call: TRBJ1-2
v_call: TRBV30
clone_size: NA
cdr3_nt: TGTGCCTGGAGTGTTACAGATAACTATGGCTACACCTTC
cdr3_aa: CAWSVTDNYGYTF

d_call: NA
j_call: TRBJ1-3
v_call: TRBV5-1
clone_size: NA
cdr3_nt: TGCGCCAGCAGCTCCCGGACGGGAAACACCATATATTTT
cdr3_aa: CASSSRTGNTIYF

d_call: NA
j_call: TRBJ2-2
v_call: TRBV4-1
clone_size: NA
cdr3_nt: TGCGCCAGCAGCCCCCCCCTGGCGGGACCCACCGGGGAGCTGTTTTTT
cdr3_aa: CASSPPLAGPTGELFF

d_call: TRBD1
j_call: TRBJ2-5
v_call: TRBV10-3
clone_size: NA
cdr3_nt: TGTGCCATCAGTGAGTCGACCGTGCGGGACAGGGGTAAAGAGACCCAGTACTTC
cdr3_aa: CAISESTVRDRGKETQYF

d_call: TRBD1
j_call: TRBJ1-1
v_call: TRBV13
clone_size: many
cdr3_nt: TGTGCCAGCAGCCCACCGACAGGGGCCACTGAAGCTTTCTTT
cdr3_aa: CASSPPTGATEAFF

d_call: NA
j_call: TRBJ2-2
v_call: TRBV5-6
clone_size: few
cdr3_nt: TGTGCCAGCAGCTTGAGACTGTTGAACACCGGGGAGCTGTTTTTT
cdr3_aa: CASSLRLLNTGELFF

d_call: NA
j_call: TRBJ1-1
v_call: TRBV12-3/TRBV12-4
clone_size: many
cdr3_nt: TGTGCCAGCAGCTCCGTAGAAGCTTTCTTT
cdr3_aa: CASSSVEAFF

d_call: NA
j_call: TRBJ2-1
v_call: TRBV5-1
clone_size: NA
cdr3_nt: TGCGCCAGCAGCCCCCCAACGGCCGGGGCTTTCTACAATGAGCAGTTCTTC
cdr3_aa: CASSPPTAGAFYNEQFF

d_call: TRBD1
j_call: TRBJ2-7
v_call: TRBV29-1
clone_size: few
cdr3_nt: TGCAGCGTTGAAGATCCTAGACAGGGTCCCTACGAGCAGTACTTC
cdr3_aa: CSVEDPRQGPYEQYF

d_call: TRBD2
j_call: TRBJ2-3
v_call: TRBV9
clone_size: many
cdr3_nt: TGTGCCAGCAGCGTAGGGACTAGCGGGTCCACAGATACGCAGTATTTT
cdr3_aa: CASSVGTSGSTDTQYF

d_call: NA
j_call: TRBJ1-3
v_call: TRBV20-1
clone_size: few
cdr3_nt: TGCAGTGCTAGAGCCGGGAGTGGCTCTGGAAACACCATATATTTT
cdr3_aa: CSARAGSGSGNTIYF

d_call: TRBD1
j_call: TRBJ1-2
v_call: TRBV3-1
clone_size: many
cdr3_nt: TGTGCCAGCAGCCGGACAGGGGGTGAATATGGCTACACCTTC
cdr3_aa: CASSRTGGEYGYTF

d_call: NA
j_call: TRBJ2-4
v_call: TRBV7-2
clone_size: few
cdr3_nt: TGTGCCAGCAGCCTCTGGGGCAGGGGGGTAGCCAAAAACATTCAGTACTTC
cdr3_aa: CASSLWGRGVAKNIQYF

d_call: NA
j_call: TRBJ1-4
v_call: TRBV28
clone_size: few
cdr3_nt: TGTGCCAGCAGCTCAGGGAACAGAGGTGAAAAACTGTTTTTT
cdr3_aa: CASSSGNRGEKLFF

d_call: NA
j_call: TRBJ2-3
v_call: TRBV20-1
clone_size: few
cdr3_nt: TGCAGTGCTAGGCGGCTAAGCACAGATACGCAGTATTTT
cdr3_aa: CSARRLSTDTQYF

d_call: NA
j_call: TRBJ2-5
v_call: TRBV12-3/TRBV12-4
clone_size: NA
cdr3_nt: TGTGCCAGCAGCGTCGGACGTGAGACCCAGTACTTC
cdr3_aa: CASSVGRETQYF

d_call: TRBD2
j_call: TRBJ2-1
v_call: TRBV12-3/TRBV12-4
clone_size: few
cdr3_nt: TGTGCCAGCAGCCTCGGCGCGGTAGCGGGAGGGGTTGAGCAGTTCTTC
cdr3_aa: CASSLGAVAGGVEQFF

d_call: NA
j_call: TRBJ2-5
v_call: TRBV30
clone_size: once
cdr3_nt: TGTGCCAGGAGGCCAGAGCTCCAATGCACCCAGTACTTC
cdr3_aa: CARRPELQCTQYF

d_call: NA
j_call: TRBJ2-7
v_call: TRBV5-6
clone_size: few
cdr3_nt: TGTGCCAGCAGTTCCGGTACCCTACAGGGTGGTGAAAATATGGACTTC
cdr3_aa: CASSSGTLQGGENMDF